This T cell receptor beta chain was found in a study of blood T cell repertoires in COVID-19. At the level of the study: Spain, Italy and the United States supplied samples that represented acute and convalescent COVID-19.

Using immunoSEQ multiplex PCR, the repertoire was profiled, and TCRdb retains in-frame clones only, with some absent. Seen here are some 80,000 clones, around 82% observed once, and the top ten hold roughly 38%. V was pared by 2 bases and J by 5 bases, with 9 bases between. The germline gives CDR1 SGHAT, CDR2 FQNNGV. The CDR3 spans 14 residues. Those enrolled in Seattle joined during active infection and were followed longitudinally afterward. Sequenced input: peripheral blood. The sequence was collected from a man in his sixties with COVID-19, enrolled during active disease. The genes are TRBV11-2 and TRBJ2-2, with a possible D match to TRBD1 (5 bases). The CDR3 DNA reads as TGTGCCAGCAGCTTAAGGTCAGGGACCGGGGAGCTGTTTTTT. Translating gives CASSLRSGTGELFF.